The T cell receptor beta chain under discussion was sequenced for a study of Ad26.COV2.S vaccination and SARS-CoV-2 variants. Sequenced by immunoSEQ multiplex PCR; TCRdb stores in-frame clones only, minus some. The sample has hundreds of thousands of clones; around 90% are singletons. The V end was cut by 0 bases, the J end by 5 bases, with 8 bases between. The length of the CDR3 is 13 residues. Germline CDR1 is SGHRS and CDR2 is YFSETQ. As to treatment: some 20 received Ad26.COV2.S at low or high dose, single or two shots; roughly five received placebo; per-sample allocation not given. Day 63 after the first vaccine or placebo injection was the time point for sampling.

This receptor was taken from a person between 18 and 65 years old who received the Ad26.COV2.S COVID-19 vaccine or a placebo. The chain has TRBV5-1 and TRBJ2-5, with D unclear. Sequenced here: peripheral blood, sampled in a trial of Ad26.COV2.S vaccine versus placebo. The CDR3: CASSLDARETQYF. In DNA, the CDR3 is TGCGCCAGCAGCTTGGATGCTAGGGAGACCCAGTACTTC.